This TCR beta chain was captured in a study of cytomegalovirus exposure and HLA in healthy donors. This CDR3 is 16 amino acids long. V gave up 5 bases and J gave up 4 bases; unmatched junction bases: 8. Looked up from germline, CDR1 is SGHVS and CDR2 is FNYEAQ. Assay used: immunoSEQ multiplex PCR; TCRdb lists only in-frame clones, some missing. The sample carries some 130,000 clones, 70% to 85% recorded once. The chain has TRBV7-6 and TRBJ1-6; TRBD1 aligns across 7 bases. The sequenced material came from PBMCs. The sequence derives from a man aged 25 to 40 in good health and CMV-seropositive. CDR3 amino acids: CASSPGQDSYNSPLHF. The CDR3 DNA follows: TGTGCCAGCAGCCCCGGACAGGATTCTTATAATTCACCCCTCCACTTT.